These T cell receptor beta chains were read from a single sample in a study of T cells in Graves' hyperthyroidism and ophthalmopathy. TCRdb independently ran MiXCR on the multiplex PCR reads; one entry per CDR3 protein. This sample has about 740,000 distinct CDR3 sequences; 12% to 15% occur once, and the top ten carry roughly 10%. The source material was blood. Every receptor here comes from a woman under 30 with Graves' hyperthyroidism. Both conserved end residues are part of each CDR3. Each record gives: clone size, V gene, D gene, J gene, CDR3 protein, CDR3 DNA. D genes are given only for firm matches. Some rows have no size entry. The others give once, few or many, or a class for an expanded clone.

clone_size: many
v_call: TRBV12-3/TRBV12-4
d_call: .
j_call: TRBJ1-1
cdr3_aa: CASSLSGGGEAFF
cdr3_nt: TGTGCCAGCAGTTTATCTGGGGGCGGCGAAGCTTTCTTT

clone_size: many
v_call: TRBV11-2
d_call: .
j_call: TRBJ2-1
cdr3_aa: CASSLSQWRARYNEQFF
cdr3_nt: TGTGCCAGCAGCTTATCCCAATGGAGGGCGCGGTACAATGAGCAGTTCTTC

clone_size: few
v_call: TRBV27
d_call: .
j_call: TRBJ2-3
cdr3_aa: CASSSVRLAVDTQYF
cdr3_nt: TGTGCCAGCAGTTCAGTTCGGCTAGCAGTAGATACGCAGTATTTT

clone_size: .
v_call: TRBV5-1
d_call: .
j_call: TRBJ2-1
cdr3_aa: CASSLITAGGSYNEQFF
cdr3_nt: TGCGCCAGCAGCTTGATCACAGCCGGAGGCTCCTACAATGAGCAGTTCTTC

clone_size: .
v_call: TRBV7-3
d_call: .
j_call: TRBJ2-4
cdr3_aa: CASSLLGWRQAKNIQYF
cdr3_nt: TGTGCCAGCAGCCTCCTCGGTTGGCGACAGGCCAAAAACATTCAGTACTTC

clone_size: .
v_call: TRBV20-1
d_call: TRBD2
j_call: TRBJ2-1
cdr3_aa: CSAARTSGESNEQFF
cdr3_nt: TGCAGTGCTGCAAGGACTAGCGGAGAGTCCAATGAGCAGTTCTTC

clone_size: many
v_call: TRBV27
d_call: TRBD2
j_call: TRBJ2-7
cdr3_aa: CASSPLRARAGGPREQYF
cdr3_nt: TGTGCCAGCAGTCCCCTGCGCGCTAGAGCGGGAGGGCCGAGGGAGCAGTACTTC

clone_size: few
v_call: TRBV12-3/TRBV12-4
d_call: .
j_call: TRBJ1-5
cdr3_aa: CASSLRQSYSNQPQHF
cdr3_nt: TGTGCCAGCAGCCTTCGACAGTCATATAGCAATCAGCCCCAGCATTTT

clone_size: many
v_call: TRBV18
d_call: .
j_call: TRBJ2-5
cdr3_aa: CASSPMYQETQYF
cdr3_nt: TGTGCCAGCTCACCAATGTACCAAGAGACCCAGTACTTC

clone_size: many
v_call: TRBV2
d_call: .
j_call: TRBJ1-6
cdr3_aa: CASSEVRGYNSPLHF
cdr3_nt: TGTGCCAGCAGTGAAGTTAGGGGTTATAATTCACCCCTCCACTTT

clone_size: few
v_call: TRBV20-1
d_call: TRBD1
j_call: TRBJ2-5
cdr3_aa: CSARGTGGETQYF
cdr3_nt: TGCAGTGCTAGGGGGACAGGGGGAGAGACCCAGTACTTC

clone_size: many
v_call: TRBV9
d_call: TRBD1
j_call: TRBJ2-7
cdr3_aa: CASSGPGQGDSGSYEQYF
cdr3_nt: TGTGCCAGCAGCGGACCGGGACAGGGGGATAGCGGCTCCTACGAGCAGTACTTC

clone_size: many
v_call: TRBV2
d_call: .
j_call: TRBJ2-3
cdr3_aa: CASSVITDTQYF
cdr3_nt: TGTGCCAGCAGCGTCATCACAGATACGCAGTATTTT

clone_size: .
v_call: TRBV27
d_call: TRBD2
j_call: TRBJ2-4
cdr3_aa: CASSVSIAGGGKNIQYF
cdr3_nt: TGTGCCAGCAGTGTGAGCATAGCGGGAGGTGGCAAAAACATTCAGTACTTC

clone_size: many
v_call: TRBV29-1
d_call: TRBD2
j_call: TRBJ2-1
cdr3_aa: CSVRGGYVTSGHNEQFF
cdr3_nt: TGCAGCGTTCGCGGGGGATATGTGACTAGCGGCCACAATGAGCAGTTCTTC

clone_size: many
v_call: TRBV11-2
d_call: TRBD2
j_call: TRBJ2-1
cdr3_aa: CASSLTSGSHEQFF
cdr3_nt: TGTGCCAGCAGCTTAACTAGCGGGAGCCATGAGCAGTTCTTC

clone_size: few
v_call: TRBV5-1
d_call: TRBD1
j_call: TRBJ2-5
cdr3_aa: CASSLKLTGVGETQYF
cdr3_nt: TGCGCCAGCAGCTTAAAACTGACAGGGGTTGGAGAGACCCAGTACTTC

clone_size: many
v_call: TRBV6-5
d_call: TRBD2
j_call: TRBJ2-7
cdr3_aa: CASSGRNSYEQYF
cdr3_nt: TGTGCCAGCAGCGGGAGGAACTCCTACGAGCAGTACTTC

clone_size: many
v_call: TRBV6-2/TRBV6-3
d_call: .
j_call: TRBJ1-2
cdr3_aa: CASSLGVGYTF
cdr3_nt: TGTGCCAGCAGTTTGGGAGTTGGCTACACCTTC

clone_size: .
v_call: TRBV20-1
d_call: TRBD1
j_call: TRBJ2-5
cdr3_aa: CSAPGQGNQETQYF
cdr3_nt: TGCAGTGCCCCGGGACAGGGGAATCAAGAGACCCAGTACTTC

clone_size: .
v_call: TRBV29-1
d_call: TRBD1
j_call: TRBJ2-7
cdr3_aa: CSVRLGDSPYEQYF
cdr3_nt: TGCAGCGTTCGTCTGGGGGACAGTCCCTACGAGCAGTACTTC

clone_size: many
v_call: TRBV30
d_call: .
j_call: TRBJ1-6
cdr3_aa: CAWSVQSGSPLHF
cdr3_nt: TGTGCCTGGAGTGTTCAGTCAGGGTCACCCCTCCACTTT

clone_size: many
v_call: TRBV2
d_call: TRBD1
j_call: TRBJ1-5
cdr3_aa: CASSGGTANQPQHF
cdr3_nt: TGTGCCAGCAGTGGAGGGACAGCTAATCAGCCCCAGCATTTT

clone_size: many
v_call: TRBV12-3/TRBV12-4
d_call: .
j_call: TRBJ2-1
cdr3_aa: CASSYRDYNEQFF
cdr3_nt: TGTGCCAGCAGTTACCGGGACTACAATGAGCAGTTCTTC

clone_size: many
v_call: TRBV18
d_call: TRBD2
j_call: TRBJ2-3
cdr3_aa: CASSRLAGSTDTQYF
cdr3_nt: TGTGCCAGCTCAAGACTAGCGGGAAGCACAGATACGCAGTATTTT

clone_size: many
v_call: TRBV29-1
d_call: .
j_call: TRBJ1-1
cdr3_aa: CSVVRSGGRENTEAFF
cdr3_nt: TGCAGCGTTGTTCGGAGCGGGGGTCGGGAGAACACTGAAGCTTTCTTT

clone_size: many
v_call: TRBV28
d_call: .
j_call: TRBJ1-5
cdr3_aa: CASSPGDFSNQPQHF
cdr3_nt: TGTGCCAGCAGCCCCGGGGACTTTAGCAATCAGCCCCAGCATTTT

clone_size: .
v_call: TRBV20-1
d_call: TRBD1
j_call: TRBJ2-5
cdr3_aa: CSAPGQGETQYF
cdr3_nt: TGCAGTGCCCCGGGACAGGGAGAGACCCAGTACTTC